A selection of T cell receptor beta chains follows, all from one sample in a study of radiotherapy plus CTLA-4 blockade in lung cancer. Sequenced by immunoSEQ multiplex PCR; TCRdb stores in-frame clones only, minus some. This table has approximately 46,000 clones, approximately 81% appearing once. The sequencing used peripheral blood, collected from a patient treated with radiotherapy plus ipilimumab. The source of these receptors is a human donor with non-small cell lung cancer whose response to radiotherapy plus ipilimumab could not be evaluated. The CDR3 runs from the conserved cysteine through the conserved F or W. The order of the fields is V gene, D gene, clone size, J gene, CDR3 protein, CDR3 DNA. D genes are given only for firm matches. The listing skips clone size in some rows; elsewhere it reads once, few, many or a size class.

TRBV11-1,NA,NA,TRBJ2-7,CASRRHSNSYEQYF,TGTGCCAGCAGAAGACACTCCAACTCCTACGAGCAGTACTTC
TRBV6-1,NA,NA,TRBJ2-2,CASSVGSAGPLTNTGELFF,TGTGCCAGCAGTGTCGGTAGTGCAGGGCCCCTAACGAACACCGGGGAGCTGTTTTTT
TRBV5-4,TRBD1,NA,TRBJ1-2,CASSDGTGRRGYTF,TGTGCCAGCAGCGACGGGACAGGGCGACGAGGCTACACCTTC
TRBV6-6,TRBD1,NA,TRBJ2-1,CASSSQGYGDEQFF,TGTGCCAGCAGTTCACAGGGGTACGGGGATGAGCAGTTCTTC
TRBV9,TRBD1,NA,TRBJ2-2,CASRQGVNTGELFF,TGTGCCAGCCGACAGGGAGTAAACACCGGGGAGCTGTTTTTT
TRBV4-2,NA,NA,TRBJ1-2,CASSQLTDEYGYTF,TGTGCCAGCAGCCAATTGACAGACGAGTATGGCTACACCTTC
TRBV6-6,NA,few,TRBJ2-1,CASSSQRSSYNEQFF,TGTGCCAGCAGTTCGCAGCGTAGCTCCTACAATGAGCAGTTCTTC
TRBV7-3,NA,NA,TRBJ2-2,CASSKRGGSASNTGELFF,TGTGCCAGCAGCAAGAGGGGAGGCAGCGCTTCGAACACCGGGGAGCTGTTTTTT
TRBV28,TRBD1,NA,TRBJ1-1,CASSFSGQGRRRSEAFF,TGTGCCAGCAGTTTCTCGGGACAGGGACGCCGCCGTTCTGAAGCTTTCTTT
TRBV28,TRBD1,NA,TRBJ2-5,CASSLGQGYQETQYF,TGTGCCAGCAGTTTAGGACAGGGATACCAAGAGACCCAGTACTTC
TRBV11-2,NA,once,TRBJ2-5,CASSLVPVQETQYF,TGTGCCAGCAGCTTAGTCCCAGTCCAAGAGACCCAGTACTTC
TRBV28,TRBD2,NA,TRBJ2-1,CASSSLANEQFF,TGTGCCAGCAGTTCACTAGCGAATGAGCAGTTCTTC
TRBV7-8,NA,NA,TRBJ2-3,CASSLDVAASTDTQYF,TGTGCCAGCAGCTTGGATGTAGCGGCTAGCACAGATACGCAGTATTTT
TRBV4-3,NA,NA,TRBJ1-2,CASSQDAADYGYTF,TGCGCCAGCAGCCAAGACGCGGCAGACTATGGCTACACCTTC
TRBV28,NA,once,TRBJ1-5,CASSLARPGVSNQPQHF,TGTGCCAGCAGTTTAGCGAGGCCGGGAGTTAGCAATCAGCCCCAGCATTTT
TRBV7-9,TRBD1,NA,TRBJ2-3,CASSFGSGGFTDTQYF,TGTGCCAGCAGTTTCGGATCAGGGGGCTTCACAGATACGCAGTATTTT
TRBV14,TRBD2,NA,TRBJ2-7,CASSPVASGRWEQYF,TGTGCCAGCAGCCCGGTGGCCAGCGGGAGGTGGGAGCAGTACTTC
TRBV5-1,NA,NA,TRBJ2-7,CASSLVSRGQSSYEQYF,TGCGCCAGCAGCTTGGTCTCTAGAGGACAGAGCTCCTACGAGCAGTACTTC
TRBV25-1,TRBD1,once,TRBJ2-2,CASSDHTGAGELFF,TGTGCCAGCAGTGACCATACAGGGGCCGGGGAGCTGTTTTTT
TRBV28,NA,NA,TRBJ1-2,CASSRVTNYGYTF,TGTGCCAGCTCCAGGGTGACTAACTATGGCTACACCTTC
TRBV27,TRBD1,NA,TRBJ1-2,CASSPGTGALYGYTF,TGTGCCAGCAGTCCTGGGACAGGGGCGCTCTATGGCTACACCTTC
TRBV5-1,TRBD1,once,TRBJ1-2,CASSLGQGWDGYTF,TGCGCCAGCAGCTTGGGACAGGGATGGGATGGCTACACCTTC
TRBV27,TRBD2,NA,TRBJ2-1,CASSRPSGGYYNEQFF,TGTGCCAGCAGTCGCCCTAGCGGGGGCTACTACAATGAGCAGTTCTTC
TRBV19,TRBD1,NA,TRBJ1-5,CASSMPDRASNQPQHF,TGTGCCAGTAGTATGCCCGACAGGGCTAGCAATCAGCCCCAGCATTTT
TRBV11-2,TRBD2,NA,TRBJ2-2,CASRPSGRAGELFF,TGTGCCAGCAGGCCTAGCGGGAGGGCCGGGGAGCTGTTTTTT
TRBV7-3,NA,few,TRBJ1-1,CASSSGRVGTEAFF,TGTGCCAGCAGCTCGGGCAGGGTAGGCACTGAAGCTTTCTTT
TRBV7-8,TRBD1,NA,TRBJ2-3,CASSLRGQGYIWDTQYF,TGTGCCAGCAGCTTAAGGGGACAGGGTTATATATGGGATACGCAGTATTTT
TRBV19,TRBD1,NA,TRBJ1-1,CASSPRTGRPEAFF,TGTGCCAGTAGTCCCCGGACAGGGCGGCCTGAAGCTTTCTTT
TRBV28,NA,NA,TRBJ2-1,CASSRIAGSYNEQFF,TGTGCCAGCAGTCGGATCGCGGGCTCCTACAATGAGCAGTTCTTC
TRBV5-4,TRBD2,NA,TRBJ2-1,CASSAPTSGINNEQFF,TGTGCCAGCAGCGCCCCAACTAGCGGGATCAACAATGAGCAGTTCTTC
TRBV29-1,TRBD1,NA,TRBJ1-2,CSARDRDQKANYGYTF,TGCAGCGCCCGGGACAGGGACCAAAAAGCTAACTATGGCTACACCTTC
TRBV9,NA,NA,TRBJ2-7,CASSVARRDSEQYF,TGTGCCAGCAGCGTAGCAAGGAGAGACAGCGAGCAGTACTTC
TRBV6-5,TRBD1,few,TRBJ2-1,CASSTGLSEQFF,TGTGCCTCTTCGACAGGGTTAAGTGAGCAGTTCTTC
TRBV7-9,NA,NA,TRBJ1-2,CASAWGRVHGYTF,TGTGCCAGCGCCTGGGGCAGGGTGCATGGCTACACCTTC
TRBV27,TRBD1,NA,TRBJ2-7,CASSPGTGDLYEQYF,TGTGCCAGCAGTCCGGGGACAGGGGATCTCTACGAGCAGTACTTC
TRBV4-2,NA,NA,TRBJ1-1,CASSTQGGGMNTEAFF,TGTGCCAGCAGCACCCAAGGGGGGGGGATGAACACTGAAGCTTTCTTT
TRBV18,NA,NA,TRBJ2-3,CASSPPNQRHLGDTQYF,TGTGCCAGCTCACCACCTAATCAGCGGCACTTAGGAGATACGCAGTATTTT
TRBV5-1,NA,few,TRBJ1-6,CASSLAPGLYNSPLHF,TGCGCCAGCAGCTTGGCCCCAGGGCTCTATAATTCACCCCTCCACTTT
TRBV4-3,NA,NA,TRBJ2-3,CASSQDHATDTQYF,TGCGCCAGCAGCCAAGATCATGCGACAGATACGCAGTATTTT
TRBV28,TRBD2,NA,TRBJ2-7,CASSFTSGSHEQYF,TGTGCCAGCAGTTTTACTAGCGGGAGCCACGAGCAGTACTTC
TRBV5-4,NA,NA,TRBJ1-1,CASSPTGNTEAFF,TGTGCCAGCAGCCCTACAGGGAACACTGAAGCTTTCTTT